This T cell receptor beta chain was obtained from a study of blood T cells in healthy people across ages. Study-level points and caveats: Per million T cells, TCR beta diversity dropped about linearly as age rose.

Then a second PCR, running about 6 to 12 cycles, was carried out with a sample-barcoded 5' primer and a J-beta primer mix. TCRdb reprocessed the 5' RACE reads with MiXCR, giving one entry per CDR3 protein. The table lists around 940,000 distinct CDR3 sequences, roughly half of them singletons. Regarding this clonotype: The antigen is unknown.

Trimming shortened V by 5 bases and J by 0 bases, and 5 bases separated the two germline ends. The CDR3 totals 12 residues. Germline CDR1 reads DFQATT; CDR2 reads SNEGSKA (reference sequence). This TCR came from a woman in her sixties in good health. Sequenced material: blood. The genes are TRBV20-1 and TRBJ1-5; D unresolved. CDR3 DNA: TGCAGTGCTCTAGTTAGCAATCAGCCCCAGCATTTT. It encodes CSALVSNQPQHF.